This paragraph reports one T cell receptor (beta chain). This specimen belongs to a study of response to subunit inactivated influenza vaccine. One entry per CDR3 protein results from TCRdb running MiXCR on the RT-PCR reads. The data contain around 500,000 distinct CDR3 sequences, approximately 9.9% of them seen just once; the ten biggest clones take up more than 10%. Germline values: CDR1 MNHEY, CDR2 SVGEGT. J lost 4 bases, V lost 6 bases, and 16 bases had no gene match. The CDR3 is 17 amino acids. V gene TRBV6-2 or TRBV6-3 combines with J gene TRBJ2-5; 8 bases are shared with TRBD1. The material was PBMCs from blood, obtained roughly 46 days after vaccination. The sequence was collected from a man between 50 and 59 years old who received an inactivated influenza vaccine. The DNA for the CDR3 is TGTGCCAGCAGGCGCCGGACAGGGAACCCCCTCGGAGAGACCCAGTACTTC. Its translation: CASRRRTGNPLGETQYF.